Each of the 12 T cell receptor beta chains below was sequenced from the same sample in a study of cytomegalovirus exposure and HLA in healthy donors. With 60 Vbeta and 13 Jbeta primers, the PCR was carried out. Measured with immunoSEQ multiplex PCR; TCRdb has only the in-frame clones, and not every one. Of about 150,000 clones in the sample, 80% are singletons; the top ten hold 13% to 15%. The source material was PBMCs. The receptor source for this set is a woman between 40 and 55 years old in good health and CMV-seronegative.

The V call is TRBV7-3, the J call TRBJ2-1; 7 nucleotides agree with TRBD1. The CDR3 loop spans 13 amino acids. Trimming at V came to 8 bases and at J to 6 bases, leaving 7 bases not matched to a gene. Germline loops: CDR1 SGHTA, CDR2 FQGTGA. The CDR3: CASGDSALNEQFF. The CDR3, as DNA: TGTGCCAGCGGGGACAGCGCCCTCAATGAGCAGTTCTTC.

V gene TRBV5-8 combines with J gene TRBJ1-4, with TRBD1 matching 7 bases. The CDR3 has 15 residues. With 0 bases clipped from V and 8 bases from J, the junction kept 7 bases outside the gene matches. From germline, CDR1 is SGHTS and CDR2 YDEGEE. The CDR3 loop is CASSLENRGREKLFF. In DNA form, the CDR3 reads TGTGCCAGCAGCTTGGAAAACAGGGGAAGAGAAAAACTGTTTTTT.

The chain recombines TRBV10-1 with TRBJ2-7; D is perhaps TRBD1 (6 bases). This CDR3 has 14 amino acids. Germline CDR1 is WNHNN and CDR2 is SYGVQD (reference sequence). V was trimmed by 6 bases and J by 1 base, leaving 13 bases between them. CDR3 amino acids: CASSDPGTSYEQYF. Written as DNA, the CDR3 is TGCGCCAGCAGCGATCCCGGGACATCCTACGAGCAGTACTTC.

The chain has TRBV19 and TRBJ2-5; 7 nucleotides match TRBD1. The last part of the DNA fits TRBJ2-7 better; the J call may be wrong. The germline gives CDR1 LNHDA, CDR2 SQIVND (reference sequence). This CDR3 comprises 13 residues. The CDR3 coding sequence is TGTGCCAGTAGTAGAAGAACAGGGGACGAGCAGTACTTC. It encodes CASSRRTGDEQYF.

The V call is TRBV30, the J call TRBJ1-6; TRBD1 matches 8 bases. Germline V gene sequence: CDR1 GTSNPN, CDR2 SVGIG (reference sequence). V lost 1 base to trimming and J lost 9 bases; unmatched junction nucleotides: 2. The CDR3 runs 13 residues. The CDR3 region is CAWSATGGSPLHF. As DNA, the CDR3 is TGTGCCTGGAGTGCTACAGGGGGTTCACCCCTCCACTTT. The full variable domain, rest sourced from reference TRBV30 and TRBJ1-6, is SQTIHQWPATLVQPVGSPLSLECTVEGTSNPNLYWYRQAAGRGLQLLFYSVGIGQISSEVPQNLSASRPQDRQFILSSKKLLLSDSGFYLCAWSATGGSPLHFGNGTRLTVT.

This clone was recorded once. The chain couples TRBV28 to TRBJ2-2; 10 bases are shared with TRBD2. The CDR3 covers 17 residues. The germline V gene encodes CDR1 MDHEN and CDR2 SYDVKM. The junction had 10 bases not matched to a gene; V was cut back by 3 bases and J by 6 bases. CDR3 DNA sequence: TGTGCCAGCAGTTTTCGTCTAGCGGGAGATTATTCCGGGGAGCTGTTTTTT. Amino acids: CASSFRLAGDYSGELFF.

The chain carries TRBV7-2 and TRBJ2-7, with 7 bases identical to TRBD1. The V segment lost 5 bases and the J segment 2 bases; nucleotides outside the gene matches: 9. The germline gives CDR1 SGHTA, CDR2 FQGNSA. CDR3 length: 15 residues. The CDR3 reads CASSLGGSTAYEQYF. Here the CDR3 DNA reads TGTGCCAGCAGCCTAGGGGGCTCTACAGCCTACGAGCAGTACTTC.

This clone was counted a few times. The V gene is TRBV2, the J gene TRBJ2-7, with D hard to call. The CDR3 consists of 12 residues. From germline, CDR1 is SNHLY and CDR2 FYNNEI. V was cut by 8 bases and J by 0 bases, with 8 bases left in between. DNA of the CDR3: TGTGCCAGCCGTAGAGACTCCTACGAGCAGTACTTC. Protein sequence: CASRRDSYEQYF.

This clone was seen a few times. The CDR3 nucleotides read TGTGCCACCAGCAGAGATGTTTATATATCCTACTATTCTAATGAAAAACTGTTTTTT. This codes for CATSRDVYISYYSNEKLFF. This chain uses TRBV15 with TRBJ1-4; D gene uncertain. The V gene lost 0 bases and the J gene lost 3 bases, with 20 bases spanning the gap. The CDR3 is 19 residues long. Germline-derived CDR1 and CDR2 are LNHNV and YYDKDF (reference sequence). The full variable domain, with the rest looked up from reference TRBV15 and TRBJ1-4, is DAMVIQNPRYQVTQFGKPVTLSCSQTLNHNVMYWYQQKSSQAPKLLFHYYDKDFNNEADTPDNFQSRRPNTSFCFLDIRSPGLGDTAMYLCATSRDVYISYYSNEKLFFGSGTQLSVL.

The chain couples TRBV6-1 to TRBJ1-1; TRBD1 agrees at 12 bases. The CDR3 spans 17 residues. V lost 3 bases, J lost 5 bases, and 10 bases stayed unmatched. In germline, CDR1 is MNHNS, CDR2 SASEGT. The CDR3 reads CASSDRDRGLLFTEAFF. DNA of the CDR3: TGTGCCAGCAGTGATCGGGACAGGGGGCTATTATTTACTGAAGCTTTCTTT.

In its sample, this clone was seen once. One end of the junction varies from germline; a read error may be responsible. The chain recombines TRBV7-8 with TRBJ2-6; the D gene is possibly TRBD1 (5 bases). Germline CDR1 reads SGHVS; CDR2 reads FQNEAQ. The CDR3 spans 15 residues. In DNA, the CDR3 is TGTGCCACCCCGAAATTCGGCTTTGGGGCCAACGGCCTGACTTTC. This encodes CATPKFGFGANGLTF.

The chain carries TRBV7-2 and TRBJ1-1; 8 nucleotides agree with TRBD1. The CDR3 covers 15 residues. With 5 bases clipped from V and 2 bases from J, the junction kept 7 bases outside the gene matches. CDR1 is SGHTA, CDR2 FQGNSA, per germline. The CDR3 loop reads CASSTWDRSNTEAFF. The CDR3 DNA reads as TGTGCCAGCAGCACATGGGACAGGAGTAACACTGAAGCTTTCTTT.